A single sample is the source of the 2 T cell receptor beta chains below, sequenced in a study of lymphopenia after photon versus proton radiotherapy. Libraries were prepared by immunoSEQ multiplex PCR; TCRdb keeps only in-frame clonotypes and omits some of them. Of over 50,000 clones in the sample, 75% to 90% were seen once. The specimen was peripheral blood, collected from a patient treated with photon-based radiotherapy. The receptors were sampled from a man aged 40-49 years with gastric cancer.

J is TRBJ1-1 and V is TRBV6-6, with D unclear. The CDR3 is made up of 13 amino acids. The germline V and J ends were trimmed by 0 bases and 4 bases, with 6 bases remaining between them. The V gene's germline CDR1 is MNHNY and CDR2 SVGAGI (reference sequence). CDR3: CASSYSLGTEAFF. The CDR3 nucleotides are TGTGCCAGCAGTTACTCCTTGGGCACTGAAGCTTTCTTT.

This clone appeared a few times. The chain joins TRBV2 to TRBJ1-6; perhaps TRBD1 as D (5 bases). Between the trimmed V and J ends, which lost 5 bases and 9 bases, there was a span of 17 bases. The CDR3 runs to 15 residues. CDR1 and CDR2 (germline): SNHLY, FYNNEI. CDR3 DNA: TGTGCCAGCAGTCCCCCCGGGACTAAAGGTTCACCCCTCCACTTT. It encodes CASSPPGTKGSPLHF. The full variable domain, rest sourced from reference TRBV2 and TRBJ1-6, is EPEVTQTPSHQVTQMGQEVILRCVPISNHLYFYWYRQILGQKVEFLVSFYNNEISEKSEIFDDQFSVERPDGSNFTLKIRSTKLEDSAMYFCASSPPGTKGSPLHFGNGTRLTVT.